Listed below are T cell receptor beta chains from one sample, sequenced in a study of blood T cell repertoires in COVID-19. TCRdb's copy holds only in-frame clones and misses some; the assay was immunoSEQ multiplex PCR. The table shows approximately 50,000 clones, with about four fifths occurring only once. Material for sequencing was peripheral blood. The receptor set was obtained from a man aged 70 or older with active COVID-19. CDR3s include the opening cysteine and the closing phenylalanine or tryptophan. D genes are given only for firm matches.

d_gene	v_gene	j_gene	CDR3aa
TRBD2	TRBV9	TRBJ2-1	CASSVSGRADEQFF
-	TRBV4-2	TRBJ2-2	CASSQGERAPGELFF
-	TRBV3-1/TRBV3-2	TRBJ1-1	CASSQDQGSVRTEAFF
TRBD1	TRBV28	TRBJ2-4	CASSPGTGGLDGIQYF
-	TRBV28	TRBJ1-2	CASKAGEGYTF
-	TRBV6-1	TRBJ1-5	CASSEILGPGQPQHF
TRBD2	TRBV3-1/TRBV3-2	TRBJ2-5	CASSPKGGLAGRETQYF
-	TRBV3-1/TRBV3-2	TRBJ1-6	CASSQEGVRGSPFNSPLHF
TRBD1	TRBV15	TRBJ2-7	CATSGDRETYEQYF
-	TRBV6-1	TRBJ2-1	CASSEASGGSYNEQFF
TRBD2	TRBV7-2	TRBJ2-2	CASSGLAGTPGELFF
TRBD1	TRBV6-5	TRBJ1-2	CASTGTGQGYTF
-	TRBV19	TRBJ1-1	CASSAVYSTEAFF
TRBD1	TRBV5-1	TRBJ1-5	CASSPQGAINQPQHF
-	TRBV7-2	TRBJ2-6	CASSLPKVGVGANVLTF
TRBD2	TRBV5-4	TRBJ2-6	CASSALAGGSGANVLTF
TRBD1	TRBV11-2	TRBJ1-3	CASSQGGFSGNTIYF
TRBD2	TRBV11-3	TRBJ2-3	CASSYGGSGTDTQYF
TRBD2	TRBV28	TRBJ2-1	CASSRRARRLAGVEQFF
-	TRBV2	TRBJ1-5	CASSEPKGIWQPQHF
-	TRBV5-1	TRBJ1-1	CASSPGGGRMNTEAFF
-	TRBV2	TRBJ1-5	CASKRDNNQPQHF
-	TRBV2	TRBJ2-3	CASTASGDTQYF
TRBD2	TRBV5-1	TRBJ2-2	CASSQREGRAGELFF
TRBD2	TRBV4-2	TRBJ2-6	CASSQDLAGGSGANVLTF
-	TRBV11-3	TRBJ2-1	CASSLQAGRRHEQFF
TRBD2	TRBV11-1	TRBJ2-1	CASSFGLAGDNEQFF
TRBD1	TRBV5-1	TRBJ1-2	CASSYDRGLSYGYTF
TRBD1	TRBV12-3/TRBV12-4	TRBJ1-1	CASSLQGTEAFF
TRBD1	TRBV15	TRBJ1-1	CATSRGGQGNTEAFF
TRBD1	TRBV6-5	TRBJ1-1	CASSGQGRWTEAFF
TRBD2	TRBV19	TRBJ2-3	CATLGLAGGTDTQYF
TRBD1	TRBV15	TRBJ1-1	CATTKNRGGTEAFF
-	TRBV18	TRBJ2-7	CASSPPGGSYEQYF
TRBD2	TRBV28	TRBJ2-1	CASSPRGTGQFF
-	TRBV2	TRBJ1-5	CASSEARSNQPQHF
TRBD1	TRBV10-2	TRBJ1-1	CASTRTDRGSTEAFF
TRBD1	TRBV6-5	TRBJ2-1	CASRRQGGNEQFF